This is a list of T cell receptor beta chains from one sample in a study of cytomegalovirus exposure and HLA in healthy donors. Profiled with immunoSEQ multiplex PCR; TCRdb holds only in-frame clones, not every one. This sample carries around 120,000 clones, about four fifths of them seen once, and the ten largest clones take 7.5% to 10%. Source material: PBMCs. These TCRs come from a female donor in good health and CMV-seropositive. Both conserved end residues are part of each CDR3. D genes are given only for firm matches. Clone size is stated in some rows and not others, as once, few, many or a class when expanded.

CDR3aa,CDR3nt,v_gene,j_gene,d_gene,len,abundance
CASSQSNRTGPRFYSNQPQHF,TGCGCCAGCAGTCAATCGAACCGCACAGGGCCCCGATTTTATAGCAATCAGCCCCAGCATTTT,TRBV23-1,TRBJ1-5,-,21,-
CASYGGQGGGYTF,TGTGCCAGCTATGGGGGACAGGGTGGTGGCTACACCTTC,TRBV25-1,TRBJ1-2,TRBD1,13,-
CASSVLGGSSPLHF,TGCGCCAGCAGCGTCCTGGGGGGTAGTTCACCCCTCCACTTT,TRBV5-1,TRBJ1-6,-,14,-
CASSLVGGANTDTQYF,TGCGCCAGCAGCTTGGTAGGCGGGGCAAACACAGATACGCAGTATTTT,TRBV5-1,TRBJ2-3,-,16,-
CATFPGALNSPLHF,TGTGCCACCTTTCCAGGGGCTCTTAATTCACCCCTCCACTTT,TRBV2,TRBJ1-6,-,14,-
CASSLQISGNTIYF,TGTGCCAGCAGCTTACAGATCTCTGGAAACACCATATATTTT,TRBV7-6,TRBJ1-3,-,14,-
CASSQDRGQYEQYF,TGTGCCAGCAGCCAGGACAGGGGTCAGTACGAGCAGTACTTC,TRBV5-4,TRBJ2-7,TRBD1,14,-
CASSTQGAGSLAFF,TGTGCCAGCAGCACCCAGGGGGCGGGATCACTAGCTTTCTTT,TRBV7-2,TRBJ1-1,TRBD1,14,once
CASSLDRVDQPQHF,TGTGCCAGCAGCTTGGACAGGGTCGATCAGCCCCAGCATTTT,TRBV7-8,TRBJ1-5,TRBD1,14,-
CASSELIGETQYF,TGTGCCAGCAGTGAACTTATCGGGGAGACCCAGTACTTC,TRBV6-1,TRBJ2-5,-,13,-
CAAAFQGEETQYF,TGTGCCGCAGCGTTTCAGGGTGAAGAGACCCAGTACTTC,TRBV6-1,TRBJ2-5,-,13,-
CASSLEGRVPDTQYF,TGCGCCAGCAGCTTGGAGGGCAGGGTACCAGATACACAGTATTTT,TRBV5-1,TRBJ2-3,-,15,-
CSVTVGSSYNSPLHF,TGCAGCGTTACAGTGGGCAGCTCCTATAATTCACCCCTCCACTTT,TRBV29-1,TRBJ1-6,-,15,-
CSASTGHEAFF,TGCAGTGCTTCTACGGGACACGAAGCTTTCTTT,TRBV20-1,TRBJ1-1,-,11,-
CASSRGVDRTNEKLFF,TGTGCCAGCTCACGGGGCGTGGACAGAACTAATGAAAAACTGTTTTTT,TRBV18,TRBJ1-4,-,16,-
CASSVRGNEKLFF,TGTGCCAGCAGTGTAAGGGGTAATGAAAAACTGTTTTTT,TRBV2,TRBJ1-4,-,13,few
CASSSTGGSYNEQFF,TGTGCCAGCAGCTCCACAGGGGGATCCTACAATGAGCAGTTCTTC,TRBV7-2,TRBJ2-1,TRBD1,15,-
CAVSRQGRGYTF,TGTGCCGTTAGTCGACAGGGGAGAGGCTACACCTTC,TRBV6-6,TRBJ1-2,TRBD1,12,-
CASSLPTRLAGGPNEQFF,TGTGCCAGTAGTCTCCCCACTCGACTAGCGGGGGGTCCCAATGAGCAGTTCTTC,TRBV19,TRBJ2-1,TRBD2,18,-
CACQLAGGNTQYF,TGTGCCTGTCAGCTAGCGGGGGGCAATACCCAGTACTTC,TRBV30,TRBJ2-5,TRBD2,13,once
CASSQSWSTSGGYEQYF,TGTGCCAGCAGCCAATCTTGGTCTACTAGCGGGGGCTACGAGCAGTACTTC,TRBV16,TRBJ2-7,TRBD2,17,-
CASSLLSSSQPQHF,TGTGCCAGCAGTTTACTCTCCTCTTCCCAGCCCCAGCATTTT,TRBV6-5,TRBJ1-5,-,14,-
CASSPPGIAKNIQYF,TGTGCCAGCAGTCCGCCGGGGATAGCCAAAAACATTCAGTACTTC,TRBV28,TRBJ2-4,-,15,-
CASSEHGQGRNSPLHF,TGTGCCAGCAGCGAGCACGGACAGGGGCGGAATTCACCCCTCCACTTT,TRBV7-3,TRBJ1-6,TRBD1,16,-
CASSLAQGASSPLHF,TGCGCCAGCAGCTTGGCACAGGGGGCTTCGTCACCCCTCCACTTT,TRBV5-1,TRBJ1-6,TRBD1,15,-
CATSRETGSRAYSNQPQHF,TGTGCCACCAGCAGGGAGACAGGCTCTCGGGCATATAGCAATCAGCCCCAGCATTTT,TRBV15,TRBJ1-5,-,19,-
CASSLNGGDSPLHF,TGCGCCAGCAGCTTGAACGGGGGGGATTCACCCCTCCACTTT,TRBV5-1,TRBJ1-6,-,14,-
CASSVDSTSSYNSPLHF,TGTGCCAGCAGCGTGGACTCAACGAGCTCCTATAATTCACCCCTCCACTTT,TRBV5-4,TRBJ1-6,-,17,few
CASSHPPGGAYEQYF,TGTGCCAGCAGCCACCCCCCAGGGGGCGCCTACGAGCAGTACTTC,TRBV5-8,TRBJ2-7,TRBD1,15,-
CATRRGLSTDTQYF,TGTGCCACCCGGCGGGGGTTGAGCACAGATACGCAGTATTTT,TRBV6-5,TRBJ2-3,TRBD2,14,once
CASSLGGLAEASYEQYF,TGTGCCAGCAGCTTGGGGGGACTAGCGGAGGCCTCCTACGAGCAGTACTTC,TRBV5-4,TRBJ2-7,TRBD2,17,-
CASSPGTGANTEAFF,TGTGCCAGCTCACCGGGGACAGGGGCGAACACTGAAGCTTTCTTT,TRBV18,TRBJ1-1,TRBD1,15,-
CASSVSTATGHLYEQYF,TGTGCCAGCAGCGTCAGTACAGCAACGGGACACCTCTACGAGCAGTACTTC,TRBV9,TRBJ2-7,-,17,-
CASSQDRVPRAFF,TGCGCCAGCAGCCAAGATAGAGTTCCCAGGGCTTTCTTT,TRBV4-1,TRBJ1-1,-,13,few
CASSDAQGVYEQYF,TGTGCCAGCAGCGACGCACAGGGGGTCTACGAGCAGTACTTC,TRBV28,TRBJ2-7,TRBD1,14,few
CASRQRGATNTGELFF,TGTGCCTCAAGACAGCGGGGGGCTACGAACACCGGGGAGCTGTTTTTT,TRBV30,TRBJ2-2,TRBD2,16,-
CASTLLAGAYNEQFF,TGTGCCAGCACCCTACTAGCGGGGGCCTACAATGAGCAGTTCTTC,TRBV7-9,TRBJ2-1,TRBD2,15,-
CASSVVQNTGELFF,TGTGCCAGCAGCGTAGTACAGAACACCGGGGAGCTGTTTTTT,TRBV9,TRBJ2-2,-,14,-
CASSPLDRGPSYNSPLHF,TGTGCCAGCAGTCCTTTGGACAGGGGGCCTTCCTATAATTCACCCCTCCACTTT,TRBV28,TRBJ1-6,TRBD1,18,-
CASSYDRNYGYTF,TGTGCCAGCAGTTACGACAGGAACTATGGCTACACCTTC,TRBV6-5,TRBJ1-2,-,13,once
CASNAAPENSPLHF,TGTGCCAGTAACGCGGCGCCGGAGAATTCACCCCTCCACTTT,TRBV19,TRBJ1-6,-,14,-
CASSVASGQIYEQYF,TGTGCCAGCAGCGTAGCCTCGGGACAGATCTACGAGCAGTACTTC,TRBV9,TRBJ2-7,TRBD1,15,-
CASSSLAGGPVTGELFF,TGCGCCAGCAGCTCTCTAGCGGGGGGGCCGGTCACCGGGGAGCTGTTTTTT,TRBV5-1,TRBJ2-2,TRBD2,17,-
CASSRDRGGEQFF,TGTGCCAGCAGCCGAGACAGGGGAGGTGAGCAGTTCTTC,TRBV6-4,TRBJ2-1,TRBD1,13,-
CASSVLAGGLGDTQYF,TGCGCCAGCAGCGTCCTAGCGGGGGGGCTCGGAGATACGCAGTATTTT,TRBV5-1,TRBJ2-3,TRBD2,16,-
CASQTGTNNSPLHF,TGCGCCAGCCAGACAGGGACCAATAATTCACCCCTCCACTTT,TRBV5-1,TRBJ1-6,TRBD1,14,few
CASSTPGETQYF,TGTGCCAGCAGCACGCCGGGTGAGACCCAGTACTTC,TRBV28,TRBJ2-5,-,12,-
CAIREGTVNNSPLHF,TGTGCCATCAGGGAGGGGACAGTTAACAATTCACCCCTCCACTTT,TRBV10-3,TRBJ1-6,TRBD1,15,-
CAWSLSRAGAFF,TGTGCCTGGAGTCTCTCCAGGGCTGGAGCTTTCTTT,TRBV30,TRBJ1-1,-,12,-
CASSQDGTGSYEQYF,TGCGCCAGCAGCCAAGATGGGACAGGCTCCTACGAGCAGTACTTC,TRBV4-3,TRBJ2-7,TRBD1,15,-
CASSQVSPFNSPLHF,TGCGCCAGCAGCCAAGTCTCTCCCTTTAATTCACCCCTCCACTTT,TRBV4-1,TRBJ1-6,-,15,-
CASSPGGGSNYGYTF,TGTGCCAGCAGCCCCGGGGGAGGATCTAACTATGGCTACACCTTC,TRBV7-2,TRBJ1-2,-,15,-
CASSLETGGQETQYF,TGTGCCAGCAGCTTAGAGACAGGGGGACAAGAGACCCAGTACTTC,TRBV11-2,TRBJ2-5,TRBD1,15,-
CASSVGIQDTQYF,TGTGCCAGCAGCGTCGGGATCCAGGATACGCAGTATTTT,TRBV11-2,TRBJ2-3,-,13,-
CASSYERAGANVLTF,TGTGCCAGCAGCTATGAGCGGGCTGGGGCCAACGTCCTGACTTTC,TRBV6-5,TRBJ2-6,-,15,few
CSVVYGQAPSYNEQFF,TGCAGCGTTGTCTACGGACAGGCCCCTTCCTACAATGAGCAGTTCTTC,TRBV29-1,TRBJ2-1,TRBD1,16,few
CASKYALNTPLLAGELFF,TGTGCCAGCAAATATGCTCTGAATACTCCCCTTTTGGCCGGGGAGCTGTTTTTT,TRBV2,TRBJ2-2,-,18,-